This T cell receptor (beta chain) derives from a study of regulatory T cells in long-lasting Graves disease. Study-wide results and limits: For persistent Graves' patients, TCR diversity was lower than for newly diagnosed ones.

The time point denotes: newly diagnosed GD, antithyroid drugs for less than 3 months. With RNA extracted from PBMCs as input, the TCR library was made. The patients were drawn from one endocrinology department in Xi'an, China. Peripheral blood, at around 8.8 milliliters, went into EDTA tubes. Library construction for TCR beta used iRepertoire HTBI primers and Arm-PCR of CDR3 regions. TCRdb recomputed calls from the multiplex PCR reads with MiXCR, one row per CDR3 protein. This sample has around 400,000 distinct CDR3 sequences, with around 15% found just once. This clonotype has a count of ten or more. The antigen remains unidentified. This sequence originates from a female donor with Graves disease. The starting material was peripheral blood mononuclear cells (PBMCs), obtained at new diagnosis, from a patient treated with antithyroid drugs.

In nucleotides, the CDR3 is TGTGCCAGCAGCGTAGCTCGGGGGACTGAAGCTTTCTTT. Residues: CASSVARGTEAFF. The chain has TRBV9 and TRBJ1-1, with D possibly being TRBD1 (5 bases). V lost 0 bases and J lost 5, with 8 bases in between. The CDR3 totals 13 residues. The germline V gene has CDR1 SGDLS and CDR2 YYNGEE. The full variable domain, rest sourced from reference TRBV9 and TRBJ1-1, is DSGVTQTPKHLITATGQRVTLRCSPRSGDLSVYWYQQSLDQGLQFLIQYYNGEERAKGNILERFSAQQFPDLHSELNLSSLELGDSALYFCASSVARGTEAFFGQGTRLTVV.